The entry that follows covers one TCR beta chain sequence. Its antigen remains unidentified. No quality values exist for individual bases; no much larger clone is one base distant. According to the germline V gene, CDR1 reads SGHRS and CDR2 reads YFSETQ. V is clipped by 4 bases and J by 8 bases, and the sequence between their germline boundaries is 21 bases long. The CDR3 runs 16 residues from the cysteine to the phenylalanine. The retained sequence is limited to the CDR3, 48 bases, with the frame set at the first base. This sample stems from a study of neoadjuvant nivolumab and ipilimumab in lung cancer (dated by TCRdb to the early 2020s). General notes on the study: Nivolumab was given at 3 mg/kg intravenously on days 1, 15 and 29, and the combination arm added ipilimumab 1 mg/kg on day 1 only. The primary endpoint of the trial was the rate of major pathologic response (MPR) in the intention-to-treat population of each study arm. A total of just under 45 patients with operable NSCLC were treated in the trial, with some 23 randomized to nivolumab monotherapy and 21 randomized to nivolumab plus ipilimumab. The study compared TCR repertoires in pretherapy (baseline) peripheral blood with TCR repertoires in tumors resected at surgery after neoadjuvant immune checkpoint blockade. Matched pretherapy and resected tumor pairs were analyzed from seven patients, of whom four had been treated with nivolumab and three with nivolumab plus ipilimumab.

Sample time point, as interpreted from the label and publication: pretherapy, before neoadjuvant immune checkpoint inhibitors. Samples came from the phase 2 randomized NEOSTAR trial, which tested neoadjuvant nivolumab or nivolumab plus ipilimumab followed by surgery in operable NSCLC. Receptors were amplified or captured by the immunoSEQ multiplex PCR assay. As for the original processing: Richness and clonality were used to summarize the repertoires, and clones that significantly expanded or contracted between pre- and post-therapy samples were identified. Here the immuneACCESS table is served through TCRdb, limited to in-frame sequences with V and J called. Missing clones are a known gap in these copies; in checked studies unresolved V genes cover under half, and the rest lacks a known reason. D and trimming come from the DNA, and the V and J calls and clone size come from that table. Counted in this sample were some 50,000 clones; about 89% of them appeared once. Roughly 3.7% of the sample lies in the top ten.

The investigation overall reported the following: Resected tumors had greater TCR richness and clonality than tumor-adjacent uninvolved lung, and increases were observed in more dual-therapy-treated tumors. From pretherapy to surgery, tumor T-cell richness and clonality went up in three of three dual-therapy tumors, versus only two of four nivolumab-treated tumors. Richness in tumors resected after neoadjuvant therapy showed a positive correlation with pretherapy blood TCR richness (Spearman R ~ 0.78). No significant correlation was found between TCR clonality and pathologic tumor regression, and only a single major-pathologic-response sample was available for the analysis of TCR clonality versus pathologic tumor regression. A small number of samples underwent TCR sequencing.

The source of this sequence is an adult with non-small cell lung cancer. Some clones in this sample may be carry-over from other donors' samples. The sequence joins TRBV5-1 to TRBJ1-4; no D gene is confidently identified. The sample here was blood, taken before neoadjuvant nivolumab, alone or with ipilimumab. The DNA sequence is TGCGCCAGCAGCAGGCCTCGGGATCCTCAGTGGGAAAAACTGTTTTTT. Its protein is CASSRPRDPQWEKLFF.